This T cell receptor beta chain derives from a study of spatial heterogeneity in lung cancer. Study-wide results and caveats: Counts of expanded intratumoral alpha and beta TCRs tracked tumor mutation counts.

This sample's time point: sample taken at primary tumor resection. The ends were cut back, 0 bases at V and 8 bases at J, with 8 bases in the middle. Germline V gene lookup returns CDR1 LGHNA and CDR2 YSLEER. This CDR3 is built from 13 residues. This clonotype occurred many times. The antigen is undetermined. Each CDR3 protein is one row after TCRdb ran MiXCR on the 5' RACE reads. Among about 3,900 distinct CDR3 sequences listed, 4.1% were seen once. This clonotype was sampled from a male donor with early-stage non-small cell lung cancer. Sequences were derived from lung tumor tissue, sampled at surgery. The V call is TRBV4-3, the J call TRBJ2-1; D remains unclear. The CDR3: CASSQELMDEQFF. The CDR3 nucleotides read TGCGCCAGCAGCCAAGAACTTATGGATGAGCAGTTCTTC.